This is a list of T cell receptor beta chains from one sample in a study of beta chain features in type 1 diabetes. The repertoire was sequenced with immunoSEQ multiplex PCR; TCRdb's copy has only in-frame clones and lacks some. Altogether about 700,000 clones are present, roughly 12% being singletons, with the ten largest covering about 0.02%. Sequenced sample: naive CD4+ T cells from blood. Receptors were obtained from a man aged 18 to 30 with type 1 diabetes. Both conserved end residues are part of each CDR3. D genes are given only for firm matches. Size values are once, few and many counts, or a class for expanded clones, and some rows have none.

v_call	clone_size	d_call	j_call	cdr3_aa	cdr3_nt
TRBV28	few	.	TRBJ2-7	CASSFLGYEQYF	TGTGCCAGCAGTTTCTTGGGCTACGAGCAGTACTTC
TRBV6-6	few	.	TRBJ1-2	CASSSPSGQPYGYTF	TGTGCCAGCAGTTCCCCCTCCGGACAGCCCTATGGCTACACCTTC
TRBV19	few	.	TRBJ1-1	CASSIVSKNTEAFF	TGTGCCAGTAGTATTGTCAGCAAGAACACTGAAGCTTTCTTT
TRBV28	few	.	TRBJ1-1	CASSQGWEAFF	TGTGCCAGCAGCCAAGGGTGGGAAGCTTTCTTT
TRBV6-5	few	.	TRBJ2-7	CASSTQHGTPGEQYF	TGTGCCAGCAGCACACAACACGGGACCCCCGGGGAGCAGTACTTC
TRBV5-1	.	TRBD1	TRBJ1-1	CASSLDPGQPNTEAFF	TGCGCCAGCAGCTTGGACCCGGGACAGCCGAACACTGAAGCTTTCTTT
TRBV27	few	.	TRBJ2-2	CASSRWTGELFF	TGTGCCAGCAGTCGGTGGACCGGGGAGCTGTTTTTT
TRBV18	few	.	TRBJ2-2	CASSTAEELFF	TGTGCCAGCTCAACAGCGGAGGAGCTGTTTTTT
TRBV27	few	TRBD1	TRBJ2-7	CASHGTGSYEQYF	TGTGCCAGCCATGGGACAGGGTCCTACGAGCAGTACTTC
TRBV7-9	.	.	TRBJ2-3	CASSLQADTQYF	TGTGCCAGCAGCCTCCAAGCAGATACGCAGTATTTT
TRBV29-1	once	.	TRBJ2-1	CSVRGGDEQFF	TGCAGCGTCAGGGGGGGGGATGAGCAGTTCTTC
TRBV28	.	.	TRBJ1-4	CASSFTGMGEKLFF	TGTGCCAGCAGTTTCACAGGGATGGGCGAAAAACTGTTTTTT
TRBV15	.	.	TRBJ1-2	CATSRDFLQTLYGYTF	TGTGCCACCAGCAGAGATTTCCTACAGACCCTCTATGGCTACACCTTC
TRBV30	.	.	TRBJ1-1	CAWDGGIEAFF	TGTGCCTGGGACGGGGGGATAGAAGCTTTCTTT
TRBV18	.	.	TRBJ2-7	CASSPPKGTSYEQYF	TGTGCCAGCTCACCACCAAAGGGGACCTCCTACGAGCAGTACTTC
TRBV10-3	.	.	TRBJ1-1	CAISDSLGTEAFF	TGTGCCATCAGTGATTCGTTAGGCACTGAAGCTTTCTTT
TRBV7-9	.	.	TRBJ2-2	CASTIGDNANTGELVF	TGTGCCAGCACCATAGGGGACAACGCGAACACCGGGGAGCTGGTTTTT
TRBV4-2	.	TRBD1	TRBJ1-4	CASSQATGGVKEKLFF	TGTGCCAGCAGCCAAGCAACAGGGGGCGTGAAGGAAAAACTGTTTTTT
TRBV28	.	TRBD1	TRBJ1-2	CASSSTGTYGYTF	TGTGCCAGCAGTTCGACAGGGACCTATGGCTACACCTTC
TRBV28	.	.	TRBJ2-7	CASSLASHLEQYF	TGTGCCAGCAGTTTGGCAAGCCATCTCGAGCAGTACTTC
TRBV9	.	TRBD1	TRBJ1-1	CASSVAQGASNTEAFF	TGTGCCAGCAGCGTAGCCCAGGGGGCCTCGAACACTGAAGCTTTCTTT
TRBV5-6	.	.	TRBJ2-3	CASSSTDTQYF	TGTGCCAGCAGCTCGACAGATACGCAGTATTTT
TRBV28	.	.	TRBJ2-7	CASNAGRYEQYF	TGTGCCAGCAATGCAGGAAGGTACGAGCAGTACTTC
TRBV15	few	.	TRBJ1-2	CATSRVQPSPHGYTF	TGTGCCACCAGCAGAGTGCAGCCCTCTCCACATGGCTACACCTTC
TRBV7-6	few	.	TRBJ1-1	CASSHPGGATEAFF	TGTGCCAGCAGCCACCCCGGGGGGGCCACTGAAGCTTTCTTT
TRBV29-1	many	TRBD1	TRBJ2-5	CSVAGGQETQYF	TGCAGCGTTGCAGGGGGCCAAGAGACCCAGTACTTC
TRBV9	.	.	TRBJ2-1	CASSVLQGNNEQFF	TGTGCCAGCAGCGTCCTACAGGGAAACAATGAGCAGTTCTTC
TRBV18	few	.	TRBJ2-1	CASSPPQESSYNEQFF	TGTGCCAGCTCACCACCTCAGGAGAGCTCCTACAATGAGCAGTTCTTC
TRBV5-1	.	.	TRBJ2-1	CASSLDGGGFINNEQFF	TGCGCCAGCAGCTTGGACGGCGGTGGGTTCATCAACAATGAGCAGTTCTTC
TRBV29-1	.	.	TRBJ1-2	CSVEEEGLGAGYTF	TGCAGCGTTGAAGAAGAGGGTTTAGGCGCTGGCTACACCTTC
TRBV10-3	.	.	TRBJ2-5	CAISDAGGKETQYF	TGTGCCATCAGTGACGCTGGGGGTAAAGAGACCCAGTACTTC
TRBV5-1	.	.	TRBJ1-1	CASSFVGAEAFF	TGCGCCAGCAGCTTTGTGGGGGCTGAAGCTTTCTTT
TRBV5-4	.	.	TRBJ1-5	CASSFGNQPQHF	TGTGCCAGCAGCTTCGGCAATCAGCCCCAGCATTTT
TRBV7-2	.	.	TRBJ1-2	CASSPQGGDGYTF	TGTGCCAGCAGTCCACAGGGAGGAGATGGCTACACCTTC
TRBV27	few	.	TRBJ1-4	CASSLDRSQEKLFF	TGTGCCAGCAGTCTCGACAGATCCCAGGAAAAACTGTTTTTT
TRBV7-9	.	.	TRBJ2-7	CASSLGTSSYEQYF	TGTGCCAGCAGCTTGGGGACAAGCTCCTACGAGCAGTACTTC
TRBV7-2	.	TRBD2	TRBJ2-3	CAGSITSGGRNTQYF	TGTGCCGGCAGCATAACTAGCGGGGGGAGGAATACGCAGTATTTT
TRBV2	once	TRBD2	TRBJ2-1	CAIPGNSGGSYNEQFF	TGTGCCATCCCGGGAAATAGCGGGGGGTCCTACAATGAGCAGTTCTTC
TRBV25-1	.	.	TRBJ2-7	CASSDFGGESSYEQYF	TGTGCCAGCAGTGATTTTGGGGGCGAAAGCTCCTACGAGCAGTACTTC
TRBV29-1	.	TRBD2	TRBJ2-1	CSHDGLAGENSYNEQFF	TGCAGCCATGATGGGCTAGCGGGGGAGAACTCCTACAATGAGCAGTTCTTC
TRBV10-3	.	.	TRBJ1-6	CAISESVSGGDSPLHF	TGTGCCATCAGTGAGTCGGTGTCCGGCGGTGACTCACCCCTCCACTTT
TRBV30	.	.	TRBJ2-3	CAWSVLRLAWGTDTQYF	TGTGCCTGGAGTGTACTTCGGCTAGCGTGGGGCACAGATACGCAGTATTTT
TRBV5-1	.	TRBD1	TRBJ1-1	CASSLWRQGNTEAFF	TGCGCCAGCAGCTTGTGGCGACAGGGGAACACTGAAGCTTTCTTT
TRBV7-9	few	.	TRBJ1-6	CASTVNNAGALGLHF	TGTGCCAGCACCGTAAACAATGCGGGGGCGTTAGGCCTCCACTTT
TRBV29-1	.	.	TRBJ1-1	CSVGGGTRTEAFF	TGCAGCGTCGGGGGAGGGACGAGGACTGAAGCTTTCTTT
TRBV19	few	.	TRBJ1-1	CASSGPVNTEAFF	TGTGCCAGTAGTGGACCGGTTAACACTGAAGCTTTCTTT
TRBV19	.	.	TRBJ2-7	CASSYGGRNPYEQYF	TGTGCCAGTAGTTATGGCGGACGTAACCCCTACGAGCAGTACTTC
TRBV30	few	.	TRBJ2-4	CAWSVGLAKNIQYF	TGTGCCTGGAGTGTAGGTCTAGCCAAAAACATTCAGTACTTC
TRBV2	few	TRBD1	TRBJ1-5	CASSDTAGGGNQPQHF	TGTGCCAGCAGTGATACCGCAGGGGGTGGCAATCAGCCCCAGCATTTT
TRBV7-2	.	.	TRBJ2-1	CASSSVQVISYNEQFF	TGTGCCAGCAGCTCCGTACAGGTCATATCTTACAATGAGCAGTTCTTC